The T cell receptor beta chain described here comes from a study of blood T cell repertoires in COVID-19. About the research overall: COVID-19 samples, acute and convalescent, were from the United States, Italy and Spain.

TCRdb's copy holds only in-frame clones and misses some; the assay was immunoSEQ multiplex PCR. Seen here are a few hundred thousand clones, less than 85% observed once, and the top ten hold around 19%. Germline V lookup: CDR1 SGHRS, CDR2 YFSETQ. The CDR3 is 19 amino acids. The trim removed 5 bases at V and 3 bases at J, leaving 16 bases unmatched. The sequenced material came from PBMCs or T cells enriched from blood (not recorded which). V usage is TRBV5-1 and J usage is TRBJ2-1; TRBD2 aligns across 11 bases. This sequence was found in a man aged 35 to 55 who had recovered from COVID-19. The CDR3 loop is CASRALGEFLAGGYNEQFF. The CDR3 DNA reads as TGCGCCAGCAGGGCGTTGGGGGAGTTCCTAGCGGGAGGCTACAATGAGCAGTTCTTC.